This entry lists 10 T cell receptor beta chains sequenced from one sample in a study of blood T cell repertoires in COVID-19. Method: immunoSEQ multiplex PCR; TCRdb's copy keeps in-frame clones and lacks some. The table lists about 310,000 clones, more than 75% of them singletons. The source material was peripheral blood. The receptors were sampled from a man in his forties or fifties with active or convalescent COVID-19.

This chain links TRBV2 with TRBJ1-5; no firm D call. The V gene lost 4 bases and the J gene lost 1 base, with 11 bases spanning the gap. There are 15 residues in the CDR3. The germline V gene has CDR1 SNHLY and CDR2 FYNNEI. CDR3 sequence reads: CASSARRGSNQPQHF. The CDR3 DNA is TGTGCCAGCAGTGCACGCCGGGGAAGCAATCAGCCCCAGCATTTT.

Written as DNA, the CDR3 is TGTGCCAGCAGTTATCACCGGACAGGGCTGGAGACCCAGTACTTC. Translated, it gives CASSYHRTGLETQYF. The V and J genes are TRBV6-2 or TRBV6-3 and TRBJ2-5; 8 bases are a match to TRBD1. This CDR3 has 15 residues. Trimming took 3 bases from V and 5 from J; bases not matched to a gene: 8. Germline V lookup: CDR1 MNHEY, CDR2 SVGEGT.

This clone was seen only a few times. The rearrangement uses TRBV3-1 (or the pseudogene TRBV3-2) and TRBJ1-1; no clear D gene. This CDR3 comprises 14 residues. Trimming stripped 1 base from V and 6 bases from J, with 12 bases between. From germline, CDR1 is LGHDT and CDR2 YNNKEL (reference sequence). CDR3 sequence (DNA): TGTGCCAGCAGCCAAGTCCAGTTCGCCTCTGAAGCTTTCTTT. It specifies CASSQVQFASEAFF.

The rearrangement links TRBV6-5 to TRBJ2-7; 7 positions match TRBD2. The CDR3 runs to 13 residues. The trim removed 3 bases at V and 2 bases at J, leaving 1 base unmatched. Germline-derived CDR1 and CDR2 are MNHEY and SVGAGI. The CDR3 DNA sequence: TGTGCCAGCAGTTATGGACTAGCCTACGAGCAGTACTTC. Translated, it gives CASSYGLAYEQYF.

The chain links TRBV28 to TRBJ2-1; no reliable D call. The CDR3 sequence is 16 residues long. Looked up from germline, CDR1 is MDHEN and CDR2 is SYDVKM. Trimming left V 2 bases short and J 6 bases short, with 17 bases between. CDR3 protein: CASSLVPRIIPNEQFF. The CDR3 DNA reads as TGTGCCAGCAGTTTAGTCCCTAGGATCATTCCCAATGAGCAGTTCTTC. Based on the CDR3 plus reference TRBV28 and TRBJ2-1, the full variable domain is DVKVTQSSRYLVKRTGEKVFLECVQDMDHENMFWYRQDPGLGLRLIYFSYDVKMKEKGDIPEGYSVSREKKERFSLILESASTNQTSMYLCASSLVPRIIPNEQFFGPGTRLTVL.

The chain links TRBV6-6 to TRBJ2-7; 11 bases map to TRBD2. V lost 6 bases and J lost 7; bases outside the gene matches: 8. Germline loops: CDR1 MNHNY, CDR2 SVGAGI (reference sequence). The CDR3 runs to 14 residues. The CDR3 sequence is CASSLAGGQGEQYF. Here the CDR3 DNA reads TGTGCCAGCAGCTTAGCGGGAGGGCAGGGGGAGCAGTACTTC.

This chain links TRBV18 with TRBJ1-6; maybe TRBD1 (6 bases). The V and J ends lost 2 bases and 8 bases respectively, with 10 bases between them. Germline CDR1 KGHSH, CDR2 LQKENI. The CDR3 is 14 amino acids. Here the CDR3 DNA reads TGTGCCAGCTCACCAGCAGGGGCGGATTCACCCCTCCACTTT. This translates into CASSPAGADSPLHF. Supplemented by reference TRBV18 and TRBJ1-6, the full variable domain reads NAGVMQNPRHLVRRRGQEARLRCSPMKGHSHVYWYRQLPEEGLKFMVYLQKENIIDESGMPKERFSAEFPKEGPSILRIQQVVRGDSAAYFCASSPAGADSPLHFGNGTRLTVT.

This clone has just one count. CDR3 loop: CASSSNRGREKLFF. The CDR3 DNA follows: TGTGCCAGCAGTTCTAACAGGGGGCGCGAAAAACTGTTTTTT. The V and J genes are TRBV28 and TRBJ1-4, with 9 bases identical to TRBD1. Trimming at V came to 4 bases and at J to 8 bases, leaving 5 bases not matched to a gene. The CDR3 length is 14 residues. Germline V gene lookup returns CDR1 MDHEN and CDR2 SYDVKM.

V usage is TRBV6-5 and J usage is TRBJ1-2; tentatively, D is TRBD1 (6 bases). The ends were cut back, 4 bases at V and 5 bases at J, with 11 bases in the middle. The length of the CDR3 is 13 residues. Germline V gene lookup returns CDR1 MNHEY and CDR2 SVGAGI. The CDR3 nucleotides read TGTGCCAGCAGTTCCAGGGGCCTTTATGGCTACACCTTC. Its protein product is CASSSRGLYGYTF.

This clone was counted a single time. This chain joins TRBV27 and TRBJ2-1, with 10 bases aligning to TRBD2. Unmatched junction bases numbered 15, after V lost 4 bases and J lost 0 bases. Looked up from germline, CDR1 is MNHEY and CDR2 is SMNVEV (reference sequence). CDR3 length equals 20 residues. The CDR3 DNA reads as TGTGCCAGCAGTTCCGGACTAGCGGCCCAGAATTTCGGCTCCTACAATGAGCAGTTCTTC. This codes for CASSSGLAAQNFGSYNEQFF.